These 6 T cell receptor beta chains came from one sample sequenced in a study of cytomegalovirus exposure and HLA in healthy donors. Both 60 Vbeta primers and 13 Jbeta primers went into the PCR. Libraries were prepared by immunoSEQ multiplex PCR; TCRdb keeps only in-frame clonotypes and omits some of them. The data contain 130,000 or so clones, over 60% of them singletons. The sample consisted of PBMCs. Receptors were obtained from a young man in good health and CMV-seronegative.

This clone came up a few times. The V and J genes are TRBV27 and TRBJ2-5, with 7 bases that match TRBD1. TRBJ2-7 matches the DNA end more closely, so the J call is doubtful. The CDR3 sequence is 14 residues long. Germline CDR1 is MNHEY and CDR2 is SMNVEV (reference sequence). DNA for the CDR3: TGTGCCAGCAGTCCGCGGTACAGGGGCTACGAGCAGTACTTC. Translating it yields CASSPRYRGYEQYF.

The chain employs TRBV19 and TRBJ1-3, with D maybe TRBD1 (6 bases). V gave up 5 bases and J gave up 2 bases, with 10 bases separating them. The CDR3 has 14 amino acids. CDR1 and CDR2 from the germline V gene are LNHDA and SQIVND (reference sequence). In DNA form, the CDR3 reads TGTGCCAGTAGTGGCCAGGGGACTGGAAACACCATATATTTT. This encodes CASSGQGTGNTIYF.

V usage is TRBV6-5 and J usage is TRBJ1-2; unclear D gene. CDR1 is MNHEY and CDR2 is SVGAGI in the germline V gene. The CDR3 contains 15 residues. V dropped 2 bases and J dropped 0 bases, with 10 bases sitting between them. CDR3 in amino acids: CASSYAVASNYGYTF. CDR3 nucleotide sequence: TGTGCCAGCAGTTACGCCGTAGCTTCTAACTATGGCTACACCTTC.

This clone came up a few times. The rearrangement joins TRBV4-2 to TRBJ2-7; 7 nucleotides align to TRBD1. CDR1 is LGHNA, CDR2 YNFKEQ, per germline. This CDR3 is 12 amino acids long. Trimming removed 4 bases from V and 6 bases from J; junction bases left unmatched: 3. CDR3 region: CASSRQGLEQYF. The CDR3 DNA reads as TGTGCCAGCAGCCGACAGGGTCTCGAGCAGTACTTC.

The chain links TRBV7-2 to TRBJ1-1; D unclear. V shed 1 base and J shed 10 bases, with 7 bases lying between them. The CDR3 spans 11 residues. Germline V gives CDR1 SGHTA, CDR2 FQGNSA. Here the CDR3 DNA reads TGTGCCAGCAGCTTAGACATTATAGCTTTCTTT. Protein sequence: CASSLDIIAFF.

This chain links TRBV27 with TRBJ2-5; TRBD2 matches 9 bases. Germline-derived CDR1 and CDR2 are MNHEY and SMNVEV (reference sequence). V shed 6 bases and J 5 bases; nucleotides not matched to a gene: 7. The CDR3 is made up of 14 amino acids. CDR3 amino acids: CASRERGAWETQYF. The CDR3 DNA reads as TGTGCCAGCAGGGAGCGGGGGGCGTGGGAGACCCAGTACTTC.